One sample yielded the 32 T cell receptor beta chains listed below, sequenced in a study of T cell responses to AZD1222 COVID-19 vaccine. Only in-frame clones appear in the TCRdb table, and some are missing; sequencing was by immunoSEQ multiplex PCR. The table shows 130,000 to 150,000 clones, with approximately 94% occurring only once. This specimen was peripheral blood, taken on day 0 of AZD1222 vaccination. Receptors were obtained from an adult in good health.

This chain links TRBV3-1 (or the pseudogene TRBV3-2) with TRBJ1-2; weak D call: TRBD1 (5 bases). CDR1 is LGHDT, CDR2 YNNKEL, per germline (reference sequence). The CDR3 is 13 amino acids. The germline V and J ends were trimmed by 1 base and 2 bases, with 5 bases remaining between them. CDR3 loop: CASSQGQNYGYTF. The CDR3 DNA reads TGTGCCAGCAGCCAAGGACAGAACTATGGCTACACCTTC.

The chain couples TRBV5-1 to TRBJ2-7; possibly TRBD1 or TRBD2 for D (5 bases each). CDR1 is SGHRS, CDR2 YFSETQ, per germline. This CDR3 contains 15 residues. Trimming removed 0 bases from V and 6 bases from J, with 16 bases in between. In DNA form, the CDR3 reads TGCGCCAGCAGCTTGGGCTTAGGTGGGACGGGCGAGCAGTACTTC. Translating gives CASSLGLGGTGEQYF. Variable domain in full (rest from reference TRBV5-1 and TRBJ2-7): KAGVTQTPRYLIKTRGQQVTLSCSPISGHRSVSWYQQTPGQGLQFLFEYFSETQRNKGNFPGRFSGRQFSNSRSEMNVSTLELGDSALYLCASSLGLGGTGEQYFGPGTRLTVT.

This chain connects TRBV7-9 to TRBJ2-7; 9 bases agree with TRBD2. The CDR3 has 15 amino acids. Trimming cost V 1 base and J 3 bases; bases outside gene matches: 4. CDR1 and CDR2 (germline): SEHNR, FQNEAQ (reference sequence). The CDR3 DNA follows: TGTGCCAGCAGCTTAGGTGCGGGAGGGCACTACGAGCAGTACTTC. Translating gives CASSLGAGGHYEQYF. The variable domain in full, completed from reference TRBV7-9 and TRBJ2-7, reads DTGVSQNPRHKITKRGQNVTFRCDPISEHNRLYWYRQTLGQGPEFLTYFQNEAQLEKSRLLSDRFSAERPKGSFSTLEIQRTEQGDSAMYLCASSLGAGGHYEQYFGPGTRLTVT.

The rearrangement uses TRBV20-1 and TRBJ2-7, with D perhaps matching TRBD2 (5 bases). V lost 3 bases and J lost 2, with 20 bases in between. The germline V gene encodes CDR1 DFQATT and CDR2 SNEGSKA (reference sequence). The length of the CDR3 is 16 residues. DNA for the CDR3: TGCAGTGCTAGTCGAGGGAGCCAGCCATTCCCCTACGAGCAGTACTTC. This sequence encodes CSASRGSQPFPYEQYF.

The chain has TRBV15 and TRBJ2-1; 7 nucleotides line up with TRBD2. Germline lookup yields CDR1 LNHNV and CDR2 YYDKDF (reference sequence). Losses at the gene ends were 0 bases for V and 3 bases for J; bases not matched to a gene: 2. This CDR3 has 15 amino acids. CDR3 sequence reads: CATSRERGVYNEQFF. The CDR3 DNA sequence: TGTGCCACCAGCAGAGAACGGGGGGTCTACAATGAGCAGTTCTTC. Full variable domain (rest looked up from reference TRBV15 and TRBJ2-1): DAMVIQNPRYQVTQFGKPVTLSCSQTLNHNVMYWYQQKSSQAPKLLFHYYDKDFNNEADTPDNFQSRRPNTSFCFLDIRSPGLGDTAMYLCATSRERGVYNEQFFGPGTRLTVL.

The chain combines TRBV7-8 with TRBJ2-1; TRBD2 might be the D (6 bases). The CDR3 consists of 15 residues. V was clipped by 1 base and J by 6 bases, with 13 bases between them. Germline loops: CDR1 SGHVS, CDR2 FQNEAQ. CDR3 DNA: TGTGCCAGCAGCTTAGGGGGCACCGGGGGCAATGAGCAGTTCTTC. Its protein product is CASSLGGTGGNEQFF.

J is TRBJ1-3 and V is TRBV9; D not resolved. Trimming left V 7 bases short and J 3 bases short, with 8 bases between. There are 12 residues in the CDR3. Germline V gives CDR1 SGDLS, CDR2 YYNGEE. The CDR3 nucleotides read TGTGCCAGCGGCCAGCTTGGAAACACCATATATTTT. Translating it yields CASGQLGNTIYF.

The chain has TRBV6-5 and TRBJ2-2, with D tentatively TRBD1 (6 bases). Germline values: CDR1 MNHEY, CDR2 SVGAGI. The CDR3 runs to 14 residues. Trimming shortened V by 7 bases and J by 5 bases, and 14 bases separated the two germline ends. This CDR3 reads CASKGGVSTGELFF. In DNA, the CDR3 is TGTGCCAGCAAAGGGGGAGTGAGTACCGGGGAGCTGTTTTTT.

V usage is TRBV3-1 (or the pseudogene TRBV3-2) and J usage is TRBJ1-6; D is perhaps TRBD1 (5 bases). Germline values: CDR1 LGHDT, CDR2 YNNKEL (reference sequence). The ends were cut back, 4 bases at V and 6 bases at J, with 22 bases in the middle. The CDR3 spans 18 residues. CDR3 nucleotides: TGTGCCAGCAGCCCCTATTTAACCGGGACTAGGAGTAATTCACCCCTCCACTTT. Protein: CASSPYLTGTRSNSPLHF.

The chain couples TRBV7-9 to TRBJ2-2; TRBD1 is a possible D gene (7 bases). Germline CDR1 reads SEHNR; CDR2 reads FQNEAQ (reference sequence). The CDR3 has 17 amino acids. With 2 bases removed from V and 3 bases from J, the gap between germline ends came to 16 bases. The DNA for the CDR3 is TGTGCCAGCAGCTTAACCGCGGGCAGGGGGGACACCGGGGAGCTGTTTTTT. It translates to CASSLTAGRGDTGELFF. Looking up the rest from reference TRBV7-9 and TRBJ2-2 gives the full variable domain: DTGVSQNPRHKITKRGQNVTFRCDPISEHNRLYWYRQTLGQGPEFLTYFQNEAQLEKSRLLSDRFSAERPKGSFSTLEIQRTEQGDSAMYLCASSLTAGRGDTGELFFGEGSRLTVL.

The DNA for the CDR3 is TGTGCCAGCAGCTACAAGGACAGGGGCTACCAAGAGACCCAGTACTTC. Protein: CASSYKDRGYQETQYF. The chain carries TRBV7-6 and TRBJ2-5; TRBD1 matches at 9 bases. There are 16 residues in the CDR3. Trimming at V came to 4 bases and at J to 0 bases, leaving 6 bases not matched to a gene. Germline CDR1 reads SGHVS; CDR2 reads FNYEAQ. Full variable domain (rest looked up from reference TRBV7-6 and TRBJ2-5): GAGVSQSPRYKVTKRGQDVALRCDPISGHVSLYWYRQALGQGPEFLTYFNYEAQQDKSGLPNDRFSAERPEGSISTLTIQRTEQRDSAMYRCASSYKDRGYQETQYFGPGTRLLVL.

The chain is built from TRBV7-9 and TRBJ2-1, with D possibly matching TRBD1 (6 bases). Trimming took 5 bases from V and 1 from J, leaving 15 bases between them. The length of the CDR3 is 16 residues. From germline, CDR1 is SEHNR and CDR2 FQNEAQ (reference sequence). The CDR3 DNA sequence: TGTGCCAGCAGCCCTAGGCAGGGGCGGTCCTACAATGAGCAGTTCTTC. Its translation is CASSPRQGRSYNEQFF.

The rearrangement uses TRBV9 and TRBJ1-2; 7 bases match TRBD1. CDR1 is SGDLS, CDR2 YYNGEE, per germline. The V gene end was trimmed by 4 bases and the J gene end by 5 bases; junction bases not matched to a gene: 8. This CDR3 comprises 14 residues. CDR3 in DNA: TGTGCCAGCAGCCCGGACAGGAACCTATATGGCTACACCTTC. Protein sequence: CASSPDRNLYGYTF.

In its sample, this clone was seen once. The V and J genes are TRBV29-1 and TRBJ2-3; D is perhaps TRBD1 (6 bases). This CDR3 contains 13 residues. V gave up 7 bases and J gave up 3 bases, with 14 bases separating them. Germline CDR1 SQVTM, CDR2 ANQGSEA. Written as DNA, the CDR3 is TGCAGCGCTAACACCGGGACAACAGATACGCAGTATTTT. Protein product: CSANTGTTDTQYF.

The genes are TRBV5-1 and TRBJ1-1; D uncertain. V dropped 0 bases and J dropped 6 bases, with 15 bases sitting between them. The CDR3 totals 15 residues. Looked up from germline, CDR1 is SGHRS and CDR2 is YFSETQ. CDR3 sequence: CASSLVFGGVAEAFF. CDR3 bases: TGCGCCAGCAGCTTGGTTTTCGGTGGGGTTGCTGAAGCTTTCTTT.

This chain connects TRBV11-1 to TRBJ2-7; 11 nucleotides line up with TRBD1. Germline CDR1 reads SGHAT; CDR2 reads FQDESV (reference sequence). Trimming at V came to 1 base and at J to 3 bases, leaving 2 bases not matched to a gene. This CDR3 is 15 amino acids long. The CDR3, as DNA: TGTGCCAGCAGCTTAGACGGGACAGGGGGCTACGAGCAGTACTTC. Protein sequence: CASSLDGTGGYEQYF.

The V call is TRBV4-2, the J call TRBJ2-7; 7 nucleotides line up with TRBD1. V was clipped by 0 bases and J by 3 bases; unmatched bases: 5. From germline, CDR1 is LGHNA and CDR2 YNFKEQ. This CDR3 is built from 15 residues. CDR3 sequence: CASSQEENRGYEQYF. CDR3 in DNA: TGTGCCAGCAGCCAAGAGGAAAACAGGGGCTACGAGCAGTACTTC.

The sample holds one count of this clone. The chain joins TRBV5-6 to TRBJ1-2, with a possible D match to TRBD1 (5 bases). This CDR3 contains 13 residues. V gave up 2 bases and J gave up 8 bases, with 13 bases separating them. The germline V gene has CDR1 SGHDT and CDR2 YYEEEE. The CDR3 sequence: CASSLPGTRGYTF. The CDR3 DNA sequence: TGTGCCAGCAGCTTACCCGGGACGAGGGGCTACACCTTC. Complete variable domain (other parts from reference TRBV5-6 and TRBJ1-2): DAGVTQSPTHLIKTRGQQVTLRCSPKSGHDTVSWYQQALGQGPQFIFQYYEEEERQRGNFPDRFSGHQFPNYSSELNVNALLLGDSALYLCASSLPGTRGYTFGSGTRLTVV.

This clone was seen once. The chain employs TRBV3-1 (or the pseudogene TRBV3-2) and TRBJ1-2; 10 bases fit TRBD1. CDR1 LGHDT and CDR2 YNNKEL come from the germline V gene (reference sequence). The CDR3 runs 14 residues. V shed 7 bases, J shed 8 bases, and the junction held 10 bases outside the gene matches. The CDR3 sequence is CASTPRDRGGGYTF. DNA of the CDR3: TGTGCCAGCACCCCCCGGGACAGGGGAGGAGGCTACACCTTC.

The gene calls are TRBV2 and TRBJ1-6, with D uncertain. The CDR3 has 17 residues. The V end lost 1 base, the J end lost 0 bases, and 10 bases lay between the germline ends. Germline-derived CDR1 and CDR2 are SNHLY and FYNNEI. CDR3 sequence: CASSEDTFFSYNSPLHF. As DNA, the CDR3 is TGTGCCAGCAGTGAAGACACGTTTTTCTCCTATAATTCACCCCTCCACTTT.

The V call is TRBV28, the J call TRBJ1-1; D gene ambiguous. V was clipped by 1 base and J by 7 bases, with 10 bases between them. Germline CDR1 reads MDHEN; CDR2 reads SYDVKM. This CDR3 is 13 amino acids long. The CDR3 sequence: CASSLYPEGEAFF. The CDR3 nucleotides read TGTGCCAGCAGTTTATACCCGGAGGGTGAAGCTTTCTTT. The whole variable domain, remainder taken from reference TRBV28 and TRBJ1-1, is DVKVTQSSRYLVKRTGEKVFLECVQDMDHENMFWYRQDPGLGLRLIYFSYDVKMKEKGDIPEGYSVSREKKERFSLILESASTNQTSMYLCASSLYPEGEAFFGQGTRLTVV.

V is TRBV7-9 and J is TRBJ2-2; a weak D match, TRBD2 (6 bases). V lost 5 bases and J lost 4, with 20 bases in between. The CDR3 is 17 residues long. In germline, CDR1 is SEHNR, CDR2 FQNEAQ (reference sequence). CDR3: CASSLLGISGPTGELFF. In DNA, the CDR3 is TGTGCCAGCAGCCTCCTCGGCATTAGCGGCCCCACCGGGGAGCTGTTTTTT.

In this sample, this clone turned up once. The J gene is TRBJ1-5, the V gene TRBV29-1; no clear D. This CDR3 comprises 14 residues. Trimming left V 1 base short and J 0 bases short, with 7 bases between. The germline gives CDR1 SQVTM, CDR2 ANQGSEA. Here the CDR3 reads CSVEVGDSNQPQHF. The CDR3 DNA sequence: TGCAGCGTTGAAGTTGGCGATAGCAATCAGCCCCAGCATTTT.

The chain recombines TRBV5-1 with TRBJ2-5, with D perhaps matching TRBD1 or TRBD2 (5 bases each). V gave up 3 bases and J gave up 5 bases, with 17 bases separating them. CDR1 SGHRS and CDR2 YFSETQ come from the germline V gene. This CDR3 comprises 15 residues. In DNA, the CDR3 is TGCGCCAGCAGCTCCGGGACGGCCTCCCAGGAGACCCAGTACTTC. This gives the protein CASSSGTASQETQYF.

This rearrangement joins TRBV5-1 to TRBJ1-2; TRBD1 matches 10 bases. With 4 bases clipped from V and 6 bases from J, the junction kept 3 bases outside the gene matches. CDR1 SGHRS and CDR2 YFSETQ come from the germline V gene. The CDR3 runs to 13 residues. CDR3 loop: CASSRQGADGYTF. The CDR3 bases are TGCGCCAGCAGCCGACAGGGGGCCGATGGCTACACCTTC.

The chain carries TRBV21-1 and TRBJ1-6. TRBV21-1 is termed a pseudogene. The length of the CDR3 is 13 residues. This CDR3 is CATRDRYNSPLHF. The DNA of the CDR3 is TGTGCCACCCGGGACCGCTATAATTCACCCCTCCACTTT.

V gene TRBV6-5 combines with J gene TRBJ1-4; D is uncertain. Deletions cut 5 bases from V and 0 bases from J, with 10 bases between. The germline V gene has CDR1 MNHEY and CDR2 SVGAGI. CDR3 size: 15 residues. CDR3 sequence: CASSHVGATNEKLFF. The DNA for the CDR3 is TGTGCCAGCAGTCATGTCGGAGCAACTAATGAAAAACTGTTTTTT.

The chain employs TRBV19 and TRBJ1-5; 10 bases map to TRBD1. Unmatched junction bases numbered 2, after V lost 4 bases and J lost 5 bases. Germline CDR1 LNHDA, CDR2 SQIVND (reference sequence). The CDR3 covers 14 residues. This CDR3 is CASSTTGGDQPQHF. In DNA form, the CDR3 reads TGTGCCAGTAGTACGACAGGGGGCGATCAGCCCCAGCATTTT.

The gene calls are TRBV28 and TRBJ1-2; 8 bases match TRBD1. Trimming took 5 bases from V and 8 from J; bases not matched to a gene: 10. This CDR3 comprises 14 residues. Germline loops: CDR1 MDHEN, CDR2 SYDVKM. CDR3 in DNA: TGTGCCAGCAGTGTAGGACAGGGTGGAGGGGGCTACACCTTC. Amino acids: CASSVGQGGGGYTF.

The chain carries TRBV5-1 and TRBJ2-5; the match to TRBD2 covers 11 bases. CDR3 length equals 17 residues. V lost 0 bases, J lost 4 bases, and 8 bases stayed unmatched. From germline, CDR1 is SGHRS and CDR2 YFSETQ. This CDR3 is CASSLVISGGAGETQYF. DNA for the CDR3: TGCGCCAGCAGCTTGGTCATTAGCGGGGGGGCAGGAGAGACCCAGTACTTC. Full variable domain (rest looked up from reference TRBV5-1 and TRBJ2-5): KAGVTQTPRYLIKTRGQQVTLSCSPISGHRSVSWYQQTPGQGLQFLFEYFSETQRNKGNFPGRFSGRQFSNSRSEMNVSTLELGDSALYLCASSLVISGGAGETQYFGPGTRLLVL.

The chain recombines TRBV6-1 with TRBJ2-3; 7 nucleotides agree with TRBD1. The germline gives CDR1 MNHNS, CDR2 SASEGT. V shed 4 bases, J shed 4 bases, and the junction held 11 bases outside the gene matches. The CDR3 is 16 residues long. DNA for the CDR3: TGTGCCAGCAGTGTGACCGGGACAGTTGCGGCAGATACGCAGTATTTT. Translation: CASSVTGTVAADTQYF.

V usage is TRBV10-3 and J usage is TRBJ2-1; no reliable D call. The V gene lost 4 bases and the J gene lost 0 bases, with 7 bases spanning the gap. CDR3 length equals 14 residues. In germline, CDR1 is ENHRY, CDR2 SYGVKD. The CDR3 protein is CAISAVSSYNEQFF. The CDR3 nucleotides read TGTGCCATCAGTGCAGTCAGCTCCTACAATGAGCAGTTCTTC.